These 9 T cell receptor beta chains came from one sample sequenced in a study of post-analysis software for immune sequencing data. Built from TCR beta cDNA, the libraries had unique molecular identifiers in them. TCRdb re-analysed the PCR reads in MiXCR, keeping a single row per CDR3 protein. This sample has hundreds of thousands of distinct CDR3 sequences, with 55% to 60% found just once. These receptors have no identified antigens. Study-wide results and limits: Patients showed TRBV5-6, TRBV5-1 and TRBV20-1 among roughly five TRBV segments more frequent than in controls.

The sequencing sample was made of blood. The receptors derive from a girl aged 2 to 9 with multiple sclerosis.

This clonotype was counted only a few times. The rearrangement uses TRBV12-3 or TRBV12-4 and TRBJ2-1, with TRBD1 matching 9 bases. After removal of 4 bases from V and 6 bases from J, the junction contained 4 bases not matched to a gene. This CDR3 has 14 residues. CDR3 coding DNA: TGTGCCAGCAGTTCCGCGGACAGGGGCAATGAGCAGTTCTTC. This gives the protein CASSSADRGNEQFF.

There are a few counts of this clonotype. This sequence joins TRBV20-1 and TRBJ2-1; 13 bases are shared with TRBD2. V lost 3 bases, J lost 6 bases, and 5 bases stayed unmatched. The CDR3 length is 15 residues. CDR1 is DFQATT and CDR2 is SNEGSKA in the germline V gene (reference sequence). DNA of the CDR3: TGCAGTGCTAGGTCACTAGCGGGAGGGGGCAATGAGCAGTTCTTC. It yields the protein CSARSLAGGGNEQFF.

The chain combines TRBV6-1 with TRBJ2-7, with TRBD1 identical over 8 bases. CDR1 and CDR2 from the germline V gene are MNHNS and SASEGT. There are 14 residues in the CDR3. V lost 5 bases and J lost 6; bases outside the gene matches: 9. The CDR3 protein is CASSKTGVPSEQYF. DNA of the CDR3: TGTGCCAGCAGTAAGACAGGGGTCCCCTCCGAGCAGTACTTC.

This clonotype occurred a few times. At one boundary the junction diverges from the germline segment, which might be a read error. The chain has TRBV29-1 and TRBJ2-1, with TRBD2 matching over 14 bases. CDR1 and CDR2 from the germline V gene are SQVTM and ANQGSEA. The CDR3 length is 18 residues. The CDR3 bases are TGCAGCGTGAGGGGGACTAGCGGGAGATCCCACTCCAACAATGAGCAGTTCTTC. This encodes CSVRGTSGRSHSNNEQFF.

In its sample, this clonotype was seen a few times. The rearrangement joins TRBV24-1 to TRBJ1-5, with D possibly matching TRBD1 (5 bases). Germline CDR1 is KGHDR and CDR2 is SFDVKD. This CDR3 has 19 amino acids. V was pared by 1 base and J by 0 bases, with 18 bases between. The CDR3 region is CATSDFTQDSLYSNQPQHF. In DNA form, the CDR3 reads TGTGCCACCAGTGATTTCACCCAAGACAGCCTCTATAGCAATCAGCCCCAGCATTTT.

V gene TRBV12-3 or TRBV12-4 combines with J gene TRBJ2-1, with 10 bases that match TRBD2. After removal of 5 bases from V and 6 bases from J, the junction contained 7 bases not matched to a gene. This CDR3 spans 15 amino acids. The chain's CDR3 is CASSPLAGIGNEQFF. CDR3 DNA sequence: TGTGCCAGCAGTCCACTAGCGGGGATAGGCAATGAGCAGTTCTTC.

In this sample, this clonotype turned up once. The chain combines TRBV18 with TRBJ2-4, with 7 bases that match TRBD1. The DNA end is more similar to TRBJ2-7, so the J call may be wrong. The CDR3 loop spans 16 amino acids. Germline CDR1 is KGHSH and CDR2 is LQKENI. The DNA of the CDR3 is TGTGCCAGCTCACCGCAAGAGGGGGCGAGGAATGACGAGCAGTACTTC. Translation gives CASSPQEGARNDEQYF.

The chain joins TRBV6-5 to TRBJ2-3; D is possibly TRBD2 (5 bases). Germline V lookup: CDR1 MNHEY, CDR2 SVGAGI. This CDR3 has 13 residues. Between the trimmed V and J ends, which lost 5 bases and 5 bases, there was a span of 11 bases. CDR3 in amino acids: CASSAGLRDTQYF. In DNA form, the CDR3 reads TGTGCCAGCAGTGCCGGACTGAGAGATACGCAGTATTTT.

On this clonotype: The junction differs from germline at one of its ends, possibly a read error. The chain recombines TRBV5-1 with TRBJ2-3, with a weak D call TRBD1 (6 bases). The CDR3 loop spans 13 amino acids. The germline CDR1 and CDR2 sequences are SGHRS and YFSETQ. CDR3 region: CASSLNRADTQYF. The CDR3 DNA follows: TGTGCCAGCAGCTTAAACAGGGCAGATACGCAGTATTTT.